Listed below are T cell receptor beta chains from one sample, sequenced in a study of T cells in Graves' hyperthyroidism and ophthalmopathy. TCRdb fed the multiplex PCR reads into MiXCR, producing one record per CDR3 protein. This repertoire shows a few hundred thousand distinct CDR3 sequences, 14% to 15% found once; its top ten account for 13%. The specimen sequenced was blood. Receptors originate from a middle-aged woman with Graves' hyperthyroidism that later progressed to Graves' ophthalmopathy. Each CDR3 is given with its conserved first and last residue. Fields, in order: clone size, D gene, J gene, V gene, CDR3 protein, CDR3 DNA. D genes are given only for firm matches. Clone size, where shown, is once, few, many, or a class for clones that have expanded.

clone_size: many; d_call: TRBD2; j_call: TRBJ2-5; v_call: TRBV7-8; cdr3_aa: CASSSLTSLAEETQYF; cdr3_nt: TGTGCCAGCAGCTCACTGACGTCCCTAGCGGAGGAGACCCAGTACTTC
clone_size: few; d_call: TRBD1; j_call: TRBJ2-7; v_call: TRBV19; cdr3_aa: CASSPGTGGPYEQYF; cdr3_nt: TGTGCCAGTAGTCCCGGGACAGGGGGCCCCTACGAGCAGTACTTC
clone_size: many; d_call: TRBD2; j_call: TRBJ2-2; v_call: TRBV7-8; cdr3_aa: CASSLDQLAGGNTGELFF; cdr3_nt: TGTGCCAGCAGCTTAGATCAACTAGCGGGAGGCAATACCGGGGAGCTGTTTTTT
clone_size: many; d_call: .; j_call: TRBJ2-2; v_call: TRBV7-3; cdr3_aa: CASSLGGLINTGELFF; cdr3_nt: TGTGCCAGCAGCTTAGGGGGACTCATAAACACCGGGGAGCTGTTTTTT
clone_size: .; d_call: .; j_call: TRBJ2-3; v_call: TRBV15; cdr3_aa: CATSLHGADTQYF; cdr3_nt: TGTGCCACCAGCCTACACGGGGCAGATACGCAGTATTTT
clone_size: many; d_call: TRBD1; j_call: TRBJ2-7; v_call: TRBV5-6; cdr3_aa: CASSSDRAYTGEQYF; cdr3_nt: TGTGCCAGCAGCTCGGACAGGGCCTATACTGGTGAGCAGTACTTC
clone_size: many; d_call: .; j_call: TRBJ2-5; v_call: TRBV5-8; cdr3_aa: CASSGIRGWYGETQYF; cdr3_nt: TGTGCCAGCAGCGGTATCAGGGGTTGGTATGGAGAGACCCAGTACTTC
clone_size: many; d_call: .; j_call: TRBJ2-5; v_call: TRBV18; cdr3_aa: CASSPQTRTTQETQYF; cdr3_nt: TGTGCCAGCTCACCACAAACGAGGACTACACAAGAGACCCAGTACTTC
clone_size: many; d_call: .; j_call: TRBJ1-2; v_call: TRBV28; cdr3_aa: CASSWATNYGYTF; cdr3_nt: TGTGCCAGCAGTTGGGCAACTAACTATGGCTACACCTTC
clone_size: many; d_call: .; j_call: TRBJ2-1; v_call: TRBV5-1; cdr3_aa: CASSLADYRNEQFF; cdr3_nt: TGCGCCAGCAGCTTGGCCGACTACCGCAATGAGCAGTTCTTC
clone_size: many; d_call: TRBD1; j_call: TRBJ1-2; v_call: TRBV27; cdr3_aa: CASSPWTGGIGYGYTF; cdr3_nt: TGTGCCAGCAGTCCGTGGACAGGGGGGATAGGGTATGGCTACACCTTC
clone_size: many; d_call: TRBD1; j_call: TRBJ1-4; v_call: TRBV18; cdr3_aa: CASSPRDRENEKLFF; cdr3_nt: TGTGCCAGCTCACCCCGGGACAGGGAGAATGAAAAACTGTTTTTT
clone_size: many; d_call: .; j_call: TRBJ1-5; v_call: TRBV28; cdr3_aa: CASSPTSHNQPQHF; cdr3_nt: TGTGCCAGCAGCCCGACATCCCACAATCAGCCCCAGCATTTT
clone_size: .; d_call: TRBD1; j_call: TRBJ2-7; v_call: TRBV20-1; cdr3_aa: CSARTPPGDRGTHEQYF; cdr3_nt: TGCAGTGCTAGAACACCCCCCGGGGACAGGGGGACCCACGAGCAGTACTTC
clone_size: many; d_call: TRBD2; j_call: TRBJ2-7; v_call: TRBV6-1; cdr3_aa: CASRPTGTRITYEQYF; cdr3_nt: TGTGCCAGCAGACCTACCGGGACTAGGATTACCTACGAGCAGTACTTC
clone_size: .; d_call: .; j_call: TRBJ1-1; v_call: TRBV11-3; cdr3_aa: CASSLPGAHNTEAFF; cdr3_nt: TGTGCCAGCAGCTTACCCGGGGCCCACAACACTGAAGCTTTCTTT
clone_size: many; d_call: TRBD2; j_call: TRBJ2-7; v_call: TRBV28; cdr3_aa: CASSPTRTSGYEQYF; cdr3_nt: TGTGCCAGCAGCCCTACTAGGACTAGCGGCTACGAGCAGTACTTC
clone_size: many; d_call: TRBD2; j_call: TRBJ2-2; v_call: TRBV5-6; cdr3_aa: CASSSPLRGRVTGELFF; cdr3_nt: TGTGCCAGCAGCTCGCCCCTCCGCGGGAGGGTCACCGGGGAGCTGTTTTTT
clone_size: many; d_call: .; j_call: TRBJ2-7; v_call: TRBV27; cdr3_aa: CASSFHTYEQYF; cdr3_nt: TGTGCCAGCAGTTTCCATACCTACGAGCAGTACTTC
clone_size: many; d_call: .; j_call: TRBJ2-2; v_call: TRBV4-1; cdr3_aa: CASSQSPLARINTGELFF; cdr3_nt: TGCGCCAGCAGCCAATCCCCATTAGCGCGTATTAACACCGGGGAGCTGTTTTTT
clone_size: many; d_call: .; j_call: TRBJ2-1; v_call: TRBV11-2; cdr3_aa: CASSLQVPPVVNEQFF; cdr3_nt: TGTGCCAGCAGCTTACAGGTCCCACCCGTCGTTAATGAGCAGTTCTTC
clone_size: many; d_call: TRBD1; j_call: TRBJ2-1; v_call: TRBV15; cdr3_aa: CATAGTGGYNEQFF; cdr3_nt: TGTGCCACCGCTGGGACAGGGGGCTACAATGAGCAGTTCTTC
clone_size: many; d_call: TRBD2; j_call: TRBJ2-4; v_call: TRBV25-1; cdr3_aa: CASSELGRENIQYF; cdr3_nt: TGTGCCAGCAGTGAATTGGGGAGGGAAAACATTCAGTACTTC
clone_size: .; d_call: TRBD1; j_call: TRBJ1-5; v_call: TRBV4-1; cdr3_aa: CASAQGAGNQPQHF; cdr3_nt: TGCGCCAGCGCACAGGGGGCGGGCAATCAGCCCCAGCATTTT
clone_size: many; d_call: TRBD1; j_call: TRBJ2-3; v_call: TRBV10-2; cdr3_aa: CASRPDRGRDTQYF; cdr3_nt: TGCGCCAGCAGACCGGACAGGGGGCGAGATACGCAGTATTTT
clone_size: .; d_call: .; j_call: TRBJ1-3; v_call: TRBV9; cdr3_aa: CASSVGGPGNTIYF; cdr3_nt: TGTGCCAGCAGCGTAGGGGGACCTGGAAACACCATATATTTT
clone_size: few; d_call: TRBD1; j_call: TRBJ2-2; v_call: TRBV19; cdr3_aa: CASSPDRGWGELFF; cdr3_nt: TGTGCCAGTAGCCCCGACAGGGGTTGGGGGGAGCTGTTTTTT
clone_size: .; d_call: TRBD1; j_call: TRBJ1-3; v_call: TRBV20-1; cdr3_aa: CSATPGTAGNTIYF; cdr3_nt: TGCAGTGCTACCCCAGGGACAGCCGGAAACACCATATATTTT
clone_size: many; d_call: .; j_call: TRBJ2-1; v_call: TRBV28; cdr3_aa: CASSLLSGLHNEQFF; cdr3_nt: TGTGCCAGCAGTTTATTGTCAGGGTTACACAATGAGCAGTTCTTC
clone_size: many; d_call: TRBD2; j_call: TRBJ2-1; v_call: TRBV7-3; cdr3_aa: CASSPGLAGNQEQFF; cdr3_nt: TGTGCCAGCAGCCCCGGACTAGCGGGAAATCAGGAGCAGTTCTTC